What follows are 3 T cell receptor beta chains derived from one specimen sequenced in a study of T cell repertoires in cytomegalovirus infection. Using its own MiXCR run on the reads, TCRdb lists one record per CDR3 protein. In the table there are about 740,000 distinct CDR3 sequences, 35% to 45% of which are singletons. The specimen sequenced was PBMCs. These receptor sequences come from a human donor in good health (CMV status not recorded). Some clones in this sample may be carry-over from other donors' samples.

This chain uses TRBV10-3 with TRBJ2-1, with 9 bases aligning to TRBD2. Germline V gene lookup returns CDR1 ENHRY and CDR2 SYGVKD. V shed 0 bases, J shed 10 bases, and the junction held 7 bases outside the gene matches. The length of the CDR3 is 15 residues. The CDR3 spells CAISESAAGGREQFF. The CDR3 DNA is TGTGCCATCAGTGAGTCGGCAGCGGGGGGCCGAGAGCAGTTCTTC.

This clonotype was seen repeatedly, ten times or more. This sequence joins TRBV7-2 and TRBJ1-3; D not certain. Germline V CDR1 and CDR2: SGHTA, FQGNSA. The CDR3 extends over 14 amino acids. The V end lost 0 bases, the J end lost 4 bases, and 7 bases lay between the germline ends. The CDR3 loop is CASSLAVTGNTIYF. CDR3 in DNA: TGTGCCAGCAGCTTAGCGGTAACGGGAAACACCATATATTTT.

The chain couples TRBV29-1 to TRBJ2-5; D is undetermined. This CDR3 comprises 13 residues. Trimming took off 4 bases at V and 0 bases at J, with 9 bases between the two ends. Germline V gene sequence: CDR1 SQVTM, CDR2 ANQGSEA. CDR3 sequence (DNA): TGCAGCGTTGCTTTAGGAAACCAAGAGACCCAGTACTTC. This translates into CSVALGNQETQYF.